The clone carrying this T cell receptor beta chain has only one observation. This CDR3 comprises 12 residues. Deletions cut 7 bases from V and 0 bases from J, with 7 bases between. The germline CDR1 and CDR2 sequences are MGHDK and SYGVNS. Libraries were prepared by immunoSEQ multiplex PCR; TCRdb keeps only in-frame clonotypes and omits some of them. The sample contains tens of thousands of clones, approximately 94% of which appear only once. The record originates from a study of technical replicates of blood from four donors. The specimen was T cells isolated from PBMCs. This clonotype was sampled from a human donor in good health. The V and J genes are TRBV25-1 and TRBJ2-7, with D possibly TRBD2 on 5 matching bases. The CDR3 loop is CASTRGSYEQYF. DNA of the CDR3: TGTGCCAGCACCCGGGGCTCCTACGAGCAGTACTTC.